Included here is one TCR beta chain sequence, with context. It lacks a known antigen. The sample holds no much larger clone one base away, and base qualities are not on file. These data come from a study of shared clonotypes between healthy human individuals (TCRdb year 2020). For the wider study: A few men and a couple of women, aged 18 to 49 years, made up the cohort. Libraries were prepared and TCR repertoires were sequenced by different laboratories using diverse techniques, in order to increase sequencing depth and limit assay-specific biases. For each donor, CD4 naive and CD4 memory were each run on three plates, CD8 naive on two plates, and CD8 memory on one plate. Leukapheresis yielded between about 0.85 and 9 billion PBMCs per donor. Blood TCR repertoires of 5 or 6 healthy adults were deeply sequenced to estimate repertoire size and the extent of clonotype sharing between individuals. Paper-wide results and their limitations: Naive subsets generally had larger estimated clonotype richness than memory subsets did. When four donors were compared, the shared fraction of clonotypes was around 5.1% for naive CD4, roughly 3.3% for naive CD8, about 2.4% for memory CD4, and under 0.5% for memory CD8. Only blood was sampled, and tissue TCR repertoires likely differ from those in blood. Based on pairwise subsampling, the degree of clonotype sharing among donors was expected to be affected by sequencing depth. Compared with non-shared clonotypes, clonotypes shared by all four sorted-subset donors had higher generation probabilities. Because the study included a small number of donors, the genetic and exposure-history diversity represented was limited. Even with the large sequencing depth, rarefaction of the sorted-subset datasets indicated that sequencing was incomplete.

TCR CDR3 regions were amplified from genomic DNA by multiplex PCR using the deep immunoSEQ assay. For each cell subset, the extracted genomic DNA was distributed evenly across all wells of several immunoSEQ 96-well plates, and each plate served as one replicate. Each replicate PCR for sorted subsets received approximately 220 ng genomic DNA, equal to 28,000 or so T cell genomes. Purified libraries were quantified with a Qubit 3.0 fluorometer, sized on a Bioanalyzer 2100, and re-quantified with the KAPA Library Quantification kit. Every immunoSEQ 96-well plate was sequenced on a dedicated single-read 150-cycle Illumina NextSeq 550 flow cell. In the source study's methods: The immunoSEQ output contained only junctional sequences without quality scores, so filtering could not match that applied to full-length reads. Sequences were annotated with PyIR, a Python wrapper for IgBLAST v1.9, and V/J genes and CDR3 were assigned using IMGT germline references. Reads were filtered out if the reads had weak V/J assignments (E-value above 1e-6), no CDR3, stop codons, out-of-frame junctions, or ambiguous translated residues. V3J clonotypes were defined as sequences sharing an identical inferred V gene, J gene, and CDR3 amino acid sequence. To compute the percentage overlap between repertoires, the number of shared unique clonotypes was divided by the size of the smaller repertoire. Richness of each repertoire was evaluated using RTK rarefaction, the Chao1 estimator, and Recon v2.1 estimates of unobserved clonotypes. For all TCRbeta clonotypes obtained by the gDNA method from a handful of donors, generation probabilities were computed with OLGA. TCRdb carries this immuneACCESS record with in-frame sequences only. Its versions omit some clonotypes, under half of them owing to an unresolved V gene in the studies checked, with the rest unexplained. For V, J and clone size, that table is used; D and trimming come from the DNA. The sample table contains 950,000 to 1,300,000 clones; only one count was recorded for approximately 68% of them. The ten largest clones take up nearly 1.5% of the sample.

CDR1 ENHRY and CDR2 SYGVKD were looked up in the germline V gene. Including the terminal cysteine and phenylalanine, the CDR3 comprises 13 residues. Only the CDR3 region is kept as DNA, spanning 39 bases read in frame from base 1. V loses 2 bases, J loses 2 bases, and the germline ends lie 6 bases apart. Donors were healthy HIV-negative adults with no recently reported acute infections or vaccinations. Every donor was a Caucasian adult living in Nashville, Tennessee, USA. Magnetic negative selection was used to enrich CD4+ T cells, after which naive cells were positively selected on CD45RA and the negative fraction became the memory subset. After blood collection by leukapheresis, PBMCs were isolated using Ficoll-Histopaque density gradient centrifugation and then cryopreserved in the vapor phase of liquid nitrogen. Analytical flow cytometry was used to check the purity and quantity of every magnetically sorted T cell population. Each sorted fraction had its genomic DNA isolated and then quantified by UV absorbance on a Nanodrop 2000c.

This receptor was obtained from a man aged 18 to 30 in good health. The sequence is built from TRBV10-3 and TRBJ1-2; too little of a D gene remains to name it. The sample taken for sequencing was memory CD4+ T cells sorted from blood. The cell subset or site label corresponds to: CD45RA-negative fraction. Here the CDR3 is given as CAISEAENYGYTF. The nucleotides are TGTGCCATCAGTGAGGCAGAGAACTATGGCTACACCTTC.